At least ten counts were recorded for the clone carrying this T cell receptor (beta chain). Its antigen is as yet unknown. The sample originates from a study of T cells after yellow fever vaccination. Overall study context: Some fractions had low cell numbers, and these were prepared with SMART-Seq v4 Ultra Low Input.

A single record per CDR3 protein comes from TCRdb applying MiXCR to the 5' RACE reads. The sample shows over 100,000 distinct CDR3 sequences, 7% to 8.5% of them seen only once. Germline V gene data show CDR1 as SGHRS and CDR2 as YFSETQ. There are 18 residues in the CDR3. Trimming pared 3 bases from V and 4 bases from J, leaving 25 bases between. The study, taken as a whole, reports: Compared with primary, the secondary response was weaker and peaked at day 5, not 15.

Specimen: CD8+ T cells sorted from PBMCs, collected 45 days after the yellow fever booster vaccination. The sequence derives from a man younger than 45 who received the YFV17D yellow fever vaccine. The V gene is TRBV5-1, the J gene TRBJ2-5; either TRBD1 or TRBD2 may supply D (5 bases each). The CDR3 DNA follows: TGCGCCAGCAGCTCGTCGGTGGGTTCAGGGCTAGCCCGAGAGACCCAGTACTTC. Translated: CASSSSVGSGLARETQYF.